These 18 T cell receptor beta chains were sequenced from one sample in a study of T-cell memory formation after mild COVID-19. One entry per CDR3 protein, called by TCRdb with MiXCR from the 5' RACE reads. Found here are about 150,000 distinct CDR3 sequences, about 25% of them singletons; the top ten hold roughly 25%. Source material: PBMCs or a T cell subset sorted from them (not recorded which). Receptors were obtained from an adult woman who had mild COVID-19 (a few samples of this study predate the infection). Cell type and time point are not known.

This clonotype appeared many times. The chain links TRBV4-2 to TRBJ2-5; the match to TRBD2 covers 9 bases. The CDR3 runs 16 residues. The germline gives CDR1 LGHNA, CDR2 YNFKEQ. Trimming took 0 bases from V and 4 from J; bases not matched to a gene: 6. CDR3: CASSQDSAGGPETQYF. CDR3 nucleotides: TGTGCCAGCAGCCAAGATTCGGCGGGAGGGCCAGAGACCCAGTACTTC.

This clonotype has more than one count but fewer than ten. The chain employs TRBV27 and TRBJ2-7, with D maybe TRBD2 (6 bases). Looked up from germline, CDR1 is MNHEY and CDR2 is SMNVEV (reference sequence). V was cut by 5 bases and J by 1 base, with 15 bases left in between. This CDR3 has 15 amino acids. The CDR3 DNA sequence: TGTGCCAGCAGTCCTTCGGAGGGCCTATCCTACGAGCAGTACTTC. Its translation is CASSPSEGLSYEQYF.

This clonotype was seen a handful of times. The chain has TRBV7-8 and TRBJ2-2; possibly TRBD2 for D (6 bases). Trimming left V 1 base short and J 6 bases short, with 12 bases between. This CDR3 contains 15 residues. Germline V gene sequence: CDR1 SGHVS, CDR2 FQNEAQ. The CDR3 protein is CASSLEPGEAGELFF. CDR3 nucleotide sequence: TGTGCCAGCAGCTTAGAACCCGGGGAGGCCGGGGAGCTGTTTTTT.

The J gene is TRBJ2-2, the V gene TRBV23-1; 9 bases are a match to TRBD1. TRBV23-1 is placed among ORFs of uncertain function. This CDR3 comprises 17 residues. V was clipped by 4 bases and J by 3 bases; unmatched bases: 9. In DNA form, the CDR3 reads TGCGCCAGCAGTCGGCCCCCGGGGACAGGGCACACCGGGGAGCTGTTTTTT. Translation gives CASSRPPGTGHTGELFF.

The rearrangement links TRBV9 to TRBJ2-1, with unresolved D. Trimming cost V 3 bases and J 10 bases, with 14 bases left between them. The CDR3 loop spans 13 amino acids. CDR1 SGDLS and CDR2 YYNGEE come from the germline V gene. The CDR3 region is CASSADLTQEQFF. The CDR3 nucleotides are TGTGCCAGCAGCGCAGATCTCACGCAGGAGCAGTTCTTC.

V is TRBV5-1 and J is TRBJ2-2; the match to TRBD2 covers 14 bases. CDR1 is SGHRS and CDR2 is YFSETQ in the germline V gene. This CDR3 region has 21 residues. V gave up 0 bases and J gave up 6 bases; unmatched junction bases: 16. Here the CDR3 reads CASSLGERDGRTSGRSGELFF. The CDR3 DNA reads TGCGCCAGCAGCTTGGGGGAAAGGGACGGACGGACTAGCGGGAGGTCCGGGGAGCTGTTTTTT. The full variable domain, with the rest looked up from reference TRBV5-1 and TRBJ2-2, is KAGVTQTPRYLIKTRGQQVTLSCSPISGHRSVSWYQQTPGQGLQFLFEYFSETQRNKGNFPGRFSGRQFSNSRSEMNVSTLELGDSALYLCASSLGERDGRTSGRSGELFFGEGSRLTVL.

The chain is built from TRBV20-1 and TRBJ1-1; TRBD1 aligns across 7 bases. Germline-derived CDR1 and CDR2 are DFQATT and SNEGSKA (reference sequence). The CDR3 is made up of 13 amino acids. V lost 3 bases, J lost 7 bases, and 8 bases stayed unmatched. CDR3 region: CSARDTGAYEAFF. The CDR3 nucleotides read TGCAGTGCTAGGGATACAGGGGCTTATGAAGCTTTCTTT.

The chain recombines TRBV6-1 with TRBJ2-1; 7 bases are shared with TRBD1. In germline, CDR1 is MNHNS, CDR2 SASEGT. V lost 4 bases and J lost 0; bases outside the gene matches: 6. The CDR3 spans 16 residues. CDR3 coding DNA: TGTGCCAGCAGTGCCAGCCGGGACAGCTCCTACAATGAGCAGTTCTTC. It encodes CASSASRDSSYNEQFF.

This clonotype was observed once. This sequence joins TRBV29-1 and TRBJ2-3, with TRBD1 matching over 7 bases. This CDR3 contains 15 residues. The V segment lost 0 bases and the J segment 3 bases; nucleotides outside the gene matches: 6. The germline V gene has CDR1 SQVTM and CDR2 ANQGSEA. The CDR3 sequence: CSVEDRGQLTDTQYF. The CDR3 DNA reads as TGCAGCGTTGAAGATCGGGGACAGCTAACAGATACGCAGTATTTT.

This clonotype has a handful of counts. The rearrangement uses TRBV9 and TRBJ1-1; 9 bases agree with TRBD1. In germline, CDR1 is SGDLS, CDR2 YYNGEE. Trimming at V came to 3 bases and at J to 12 bases, leaving 9 bases not matched to a gene. This CDR3 spans 13 amino acids. CDR3 nucleotides: TGTGCCAGCAGCGACACCGGGACAGGGAATCCTTTCTTT. It codes for CASSDTGTGNPFF.

This clonotype was recorded a few times. The chain links TRBV7-2 to TRBJ2-3; D not resolved. Trimming stripped 5 bases from V and 4 bases from J, with 13 bases between. The V gene's germline CDR1 is SGHTA and CDR2 FQGNSA. The length of the CDR3 is 14 residues. In nucleotides, the CDR3 is TGTGCCAGCAGCCCTGGTGGGTTCTCAGATACGCAGTATTTT. Its translation: CASSPGGFSDTQYF.

This chain uses TRBV6-5 with TRBJ1-5; 7 bases are a match to TRBD1. The CDR3 runs to 15 residues. CDR1 MNHEY and CDR2 SVGAGI come from the germline V gene. Trimming removed 2 bases from V and 6 bases from J; junction bases left unmatched: 7. The chain's CDR3 is CASSYQGGPGQPQHF. As DNA, the CDR3 is TGTGCCAGCAGTTACCAGGGGGGCCCGGGTCAGCCCCAGCATTTT.

This chain joins TRBV7-2 and TRBJ2-3; TRBD2 is a possible D gene (6 bases). Per germline, CDR1 SGHTA and CDR2 FQGNSA. The CDR3 is 15 residues long. V dropped 5 bases and J dropped 0 bases, with 12 bases sitting between them. The CDR3 sequence is CASSLRERSTDTQYF. For the CDR3, the DNA is TGTGCCAGCAGCCTCCGGGAGAGGAGCACAGATACGCAGTATTTT.

The V gene is TRBV15, the J gene TRBJ1-5, with TRBD1 identical over 10 bases. This CDR3 region has 18 residues. V shed 5 bases and J 1 base; nucleotides not matched to a gene: 11. The germline gives CDR1 LNHNV, CDR2 YYDKDF (reference sequence). CDR3 in amino acids: CATSGRQGARWSNQPQHF. In DNA form, the CDR3 reads TGTGCCACCAGCGGTAGACAGGGGGCAAGATGGAGCAATCAGCCCCAGCATTTT.

There are a few counts of this clonotype. The V and J genes are TRBV4-2 and TRBJ1-1; D possibly corresponds to TRBD1 (5 bases). V lost 5 bases and J lost 3, with 13 bases in between. The CDR3 totals 14 residues. The V gene's germline CDR1 is LGHNA and CDR2 YNFKEQ. The chain's CDR3 is CASSTRDGYTEAFF. CDR3 DNA sequence: TGTGCCAGCAGCACCCGGGACGGATACACTGAAGCTTTCTTT.

This clonotype was counted only a few times. The rearrangement uses TRBV19 and TRBJ2-1; no definite D call. The CDR3 consists of 13 residues. Germline CDR1 is LNHDA and CDR2 is SQIVND (reference sequence). Deletions cut 5 bases from V and 8 bases from J, with 13 bases between. CDR3 DNA sequence: TGTGCCAGTAGTCAAGCTAGTTGGGATGAGCAGTTCTTC. Residues: CASSQASWDEQFF.

This clonotype was found a few times. This sequence joins TRBV7-9 and TRBJ1-4; tentative D call: TRBD1 (6 bases). V was pared by 3 bases and J by 12 bases, with 14 bases between. The CDR3 is 13 amino acids. CDR1 is SEHNR and CDR2 is FQNEAQ in the germline V gene (reference sequence). The CDR3 protein is CASSFQQGRELFF. The CDR3 nucleotides are TGTGCCAGCAGCTTTCAACAGGGCCGGGAACTGTTTTTT.

The chain carries TRBV5-6 and TRBJ1-5, with D possibly TRBD1 on 5 matching bases. Germline CDR1 reads SGHDT; CDR2 reads YYEEEE. The CDR3 length is 14 residues. V was clipped by 2 bases and J by 0 bases, with 6 bases between them. The CDR3 coding sequence is TGTGCCAGCAGCTTAGGACATAGCAATCAGCCCCAGCATTTT. This gives the protein CASSLGHSNQPQHF.